This TCR beta chain was found in a study of T cells in localized non-small cell lung cancer. The protocol was immunoSEQ multiplex PCR, while the TCRdb copy is restricted to in-frame clones and leaves out a portion. The data contain tens of thousands of clones, 90% of them seen just once; the ten biggest clones take up about 2.1%. Findings and caveats of the study: It was uninvolved adjacent lung that showed the highest T cell clonality, exceeding tumor. Investigators sequenced only a single tumor region, leaving heterogeneity possible. Median around 62 top-100 tumor clones were shared with paired adjacent lung.

This CDR3 has 12 residues. The ends were cut back, 5 bases at V and 1 base at J, with 8 bases in the middle. Germline values: CDR1 SQVTM, CDR2 ANQGSEA. This clone was observed once. Its antigen is currently unknown. The sample consisted of peripheral blood, taken before any cancer treatment. The source of this sequence is a woman aged 35 to 70 with stage I lung adenocarcinoma. The rearrangement links TRBV29-1 to TRBJ1-1; D call uncertain. The CDR3 DNA reads as TGCAGCGTTCGGGGAGCGAACACTGAAGCTTTCTTT. Residues: CSVRGANTEAFF. The complete variable domain, with remaining parts taken from reference TRBV29-1 and TRBJ1-1, reads SAVISQKPSRDICQRGTSLTIQCQVDSQVTMMFWYRQQPGQSLTLIATANQGSEATYESGFVIDKFPISRPNLTFSTLTVSNMSPEDSSIYLCSVRGANTEAFFGQGTRLTVV.